This T cell receptor beta chain was sequenced for a study of cytomegalovirus exposure and HLA in healthy donors. Study-wide findings and caveats: TCR association rates varied by HLA locus in a later analysis, with DRB1 highest and HLA-C lowest. Among the most significant clusters, several appeared linked to common viral pathogens in a later analysis. Per a prior analysis, the majority of TCR beta V segments were productive roughly 87% or roughly 30% of the time.

The donors comprised healthy bone marrow donors. Primers for the PCR totalled 60 Vbeta and 13 Jbeta. Sequenced by immunoSEQ multiplex PCR; TCRdb stores in-frame clones only, minus some. This table holds 90,000 to 100,000 clones, 65% to 80% found once. On this clone: The target antigen is unknown.

This clonotype originated in a man aged 35-49 years in good health and CMV-seropositive. The material sequenced was PBMCs.

CDR3 coding DNA: TGTGCCAGTATAGGGAGGGTCGGGAATCAGCCCCAGCATTTT. It yields the protein CASIGRVGNQPQHF. This sequence joins TRBV19 and TRBJ1-5, with unresolved D. V lost 7 bases, J lost 4 bases, and 14 bases lay in between. CDR1 and CDR2 from the germline V gene are LNHDA and SQIVND (reference sequence). The CDR3 sequence is 14 residues long.